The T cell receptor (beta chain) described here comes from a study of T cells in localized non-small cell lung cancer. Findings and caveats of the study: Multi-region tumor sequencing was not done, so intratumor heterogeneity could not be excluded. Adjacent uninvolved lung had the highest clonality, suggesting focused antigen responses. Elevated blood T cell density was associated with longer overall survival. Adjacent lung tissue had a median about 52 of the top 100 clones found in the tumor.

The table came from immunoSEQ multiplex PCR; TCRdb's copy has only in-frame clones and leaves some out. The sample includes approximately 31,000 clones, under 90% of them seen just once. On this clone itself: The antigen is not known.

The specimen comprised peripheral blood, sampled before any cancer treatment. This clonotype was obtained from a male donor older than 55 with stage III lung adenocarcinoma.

This CDR3 reads CASSQFDRSTEAFF. The CDR3 nucleotides read TGTGCCAGCAGTCAATTCGACAGGTCTACTGAAGCTTTCTTT. The rearrangement uses TRBV6-1 and TRBJ1-1; the D gene is possibly TRBD1 (6 bases). Trimming left V 5 bases short and J 5 bases short, with 15 bases between. The V gene's germline CDR1 is MNHNS and CDR2 SASEGT. The CDR3 runs 14 residues.